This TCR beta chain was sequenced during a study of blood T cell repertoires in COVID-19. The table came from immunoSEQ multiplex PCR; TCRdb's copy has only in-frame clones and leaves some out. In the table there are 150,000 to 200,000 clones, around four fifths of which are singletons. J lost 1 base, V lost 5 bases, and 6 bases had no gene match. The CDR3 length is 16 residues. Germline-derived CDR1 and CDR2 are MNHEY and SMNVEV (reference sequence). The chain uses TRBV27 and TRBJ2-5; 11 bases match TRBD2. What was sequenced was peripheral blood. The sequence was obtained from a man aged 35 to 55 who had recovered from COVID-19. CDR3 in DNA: TGTGCCAGCAGTCCAATAGCGGGGGGGCTCCAAGAGACCCAGTACTTC. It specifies CASSPIAGGLQETQYF.